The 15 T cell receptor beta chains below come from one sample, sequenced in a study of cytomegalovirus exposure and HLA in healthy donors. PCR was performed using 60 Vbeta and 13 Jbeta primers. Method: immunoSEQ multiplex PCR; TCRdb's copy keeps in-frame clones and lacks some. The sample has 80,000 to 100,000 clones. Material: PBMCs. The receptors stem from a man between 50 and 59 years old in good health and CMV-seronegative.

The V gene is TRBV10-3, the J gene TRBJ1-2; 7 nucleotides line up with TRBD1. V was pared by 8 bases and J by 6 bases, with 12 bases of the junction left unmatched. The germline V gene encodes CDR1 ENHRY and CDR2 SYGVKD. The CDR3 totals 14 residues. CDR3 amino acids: CAISLLGGRHGYTF. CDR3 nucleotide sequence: TGTGCCATCTCCCTTCTAGGGGGCCGTCATGGCTACACCTTC.

In DNA form, the CDR3 reads TGTGCCAGCAGCCCTGACTTCAACAATCAGCCCCAGCATTTT. Translated, it gives CASSPDFNNQPQHF. The rearrangement links TRBV6-5 to TRBJ1-5; unclear D gene. With 6 bases removed from V and 3 bases from J, the gap between germline ends came to 12 bases. The CDR3 is 14 amino acids. Germline V CDR1 and CDR2: MNHEY, SVGAGI.

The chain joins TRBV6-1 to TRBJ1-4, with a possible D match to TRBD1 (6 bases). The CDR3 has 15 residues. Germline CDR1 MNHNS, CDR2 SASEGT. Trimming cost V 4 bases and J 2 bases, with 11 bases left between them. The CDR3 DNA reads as TGTGCCAGCAGTGCACAGGGCCAGACTAATGAAAAACTGTTTTTT. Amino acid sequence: CASSAQGQTNEKLFF.

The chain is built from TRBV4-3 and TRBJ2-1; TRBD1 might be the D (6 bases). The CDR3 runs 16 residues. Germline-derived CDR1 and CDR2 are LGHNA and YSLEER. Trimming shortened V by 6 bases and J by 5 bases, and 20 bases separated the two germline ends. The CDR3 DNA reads TGCGCCAGCAGTAAACAACCCGGGACAATTGACAATGAGCAGTTCTTC. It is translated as CASSKQPGTIDNEQFF.

The CDR3 DNA follows: TGCGCCAGCAGTGAGCGTAGCGGGGGTTCCGGGGAGCTGTTTTTT. It codes for CASSERSGGSGELFF. This chain links TRBV10-2 with TRBJ2-2; 9 bases are a match to TRBD2. The CDR3 has 15 residues. Germline V gene lookup returns CDR1 WSHSY and CDR2 SAAADI. V shed 2 bases and J 6 bases; nucleotides not matched to a gene: 4.

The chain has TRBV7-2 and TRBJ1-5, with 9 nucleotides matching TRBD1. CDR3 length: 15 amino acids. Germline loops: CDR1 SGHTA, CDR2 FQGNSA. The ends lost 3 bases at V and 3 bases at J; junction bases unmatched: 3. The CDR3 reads CASSFVQGANQPQHF. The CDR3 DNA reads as TGTGCCAGCAGCTTCGTACAGGGGGCCAATCAGCCCCAGCATTTT.

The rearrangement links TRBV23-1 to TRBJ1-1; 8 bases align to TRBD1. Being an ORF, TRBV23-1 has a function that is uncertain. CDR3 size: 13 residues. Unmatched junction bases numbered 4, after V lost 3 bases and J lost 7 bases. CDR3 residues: CASSHLTGGEAFF. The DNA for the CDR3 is TGCGCCAGCAGTCATTTAACAGGGGGTGAAGCTTTCTTT.

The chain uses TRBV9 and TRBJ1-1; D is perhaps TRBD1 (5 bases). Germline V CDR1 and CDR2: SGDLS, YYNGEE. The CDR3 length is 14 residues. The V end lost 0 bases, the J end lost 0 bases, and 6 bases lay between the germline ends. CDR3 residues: CASSVAGMNTEAFF. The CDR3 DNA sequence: TGTGCCAGCAGCGTAGCAGGGATGAACACTGAAGCTTTCTTT.

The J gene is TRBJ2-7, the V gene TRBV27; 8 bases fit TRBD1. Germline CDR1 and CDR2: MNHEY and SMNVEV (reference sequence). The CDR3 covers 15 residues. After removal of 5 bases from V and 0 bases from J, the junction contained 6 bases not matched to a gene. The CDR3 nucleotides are TGTGCCAGCAGTCAAAGGACAGGGAGCTCCTACGAGCAGTACTTC. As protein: CASSQRTGSSYEQYF.

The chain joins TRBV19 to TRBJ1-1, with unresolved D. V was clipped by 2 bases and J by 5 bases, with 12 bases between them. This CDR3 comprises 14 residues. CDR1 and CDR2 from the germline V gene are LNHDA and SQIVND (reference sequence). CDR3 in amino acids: CASSIQTTGTEAFF. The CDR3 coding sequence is TGTGCCAGTAGTATACAGACAACTGGAACTGAAGCTTTCTTT.

The CDR3 region is CASSARDRLNEKLFF. In nucleotides, the CDR3 is TGTGCCAGCAGTGCCCGGGACAGACTTAATGAAAAACTGTTTTTT. V gene TRBV25-1 combines with J gene TRBJ1-4; 7 bases are a match to TRBD1. There are 15 residues in the CDR3. The V segment lost 4 bases and the J segment 4 bases; nucleotides outside the gene matches: 6. Germline CDR1 and CDR2: MGHDK and SYGVNS.

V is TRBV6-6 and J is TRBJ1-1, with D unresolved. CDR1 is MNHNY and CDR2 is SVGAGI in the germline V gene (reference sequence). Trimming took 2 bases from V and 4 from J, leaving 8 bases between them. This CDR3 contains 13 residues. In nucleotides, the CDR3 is TGTGCCAGCAGTTACCCCAAGCTCACTGAAGCTTTCTTT. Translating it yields CASSYPKLTEAFF.

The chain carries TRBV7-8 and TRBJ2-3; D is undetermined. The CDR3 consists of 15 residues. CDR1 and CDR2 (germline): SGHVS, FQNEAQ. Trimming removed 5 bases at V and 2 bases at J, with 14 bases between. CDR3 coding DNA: TGTGCCAGCAGCCGATTTCGGAGCCCCACAGATACGCAGTATTTT. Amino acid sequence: CASSRFRSPTDTQYF.

The CDR3: CATSRDPKYEQYF. In DNA, the CDR3 is TGTGCCACCAGCAGAGATCCCAAATACGAGCAGTACTTC. The V call is TRBV15, the J call TRBJ2-7, with no clear D. V lost 0 bases and J 4 bases, leaving 7 bases between the germline ends. Germline V gives CDR1 LNHNV, CDR2 YYDKDF (reference sequence). CDR3 length: 13 amino acids.

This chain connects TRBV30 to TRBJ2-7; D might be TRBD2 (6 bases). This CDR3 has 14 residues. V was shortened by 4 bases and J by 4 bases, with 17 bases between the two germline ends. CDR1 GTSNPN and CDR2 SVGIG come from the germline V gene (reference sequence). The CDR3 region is CAWTNGLKSYEQYF. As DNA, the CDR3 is TGTGCCTGGACCAACGGACTAAAATCGTACGAGCAGTACTTC.